A single sample gave rise to the 22 T cell receptor beta chains below, sequenced in a study of molecular identifiers for immune sequencing clone quantification. Using its own MiXCR run on the PCR reads, TCRdb lists one record per CDR3 protein. The sample contains fewer than 350,000 distinct CDR3 sequences, roughly 24% of which appear only once. The sample consisted of naive CD8+ T cells from blood, with Jurkat cell RNA spiked in. Specified subset: FACS-sorted CD8+CD4-CCR7+CD45RA+ naive T cells. These receptors all come from a human donor in good health. Some libraries in this study had Jurkat cell RNA spiked in.

The chain joins TRBV4-3 to TRBJ1-1, with TRBD1 identical over 9 bases. The length of the CDR3 is 14 residues. Germline-derived CDR1 and CDR2 are LGHNA and YSLEER. V lost 5 bases and J lost 4; bases outside the gene matches: 5. CDR3 in DNA: TGCGCCAGCAGCTACGGACAGGGGCCCACTGAAGCTTTCTTT. The encoded protein is CASSYGQGPTEAFF.

This clonotype was counted a few times. In DNA form, the CDR3 reads TGTGCCAGCACTCCCGGTTGGGCTAGCTTGTCATTTGAGACCCAGTACTTC. It encodes CASTPGWASLSFETQYF. This chain connects TRBV6-5 to TRBJ2-5; D is possibly TRBD2 (5 bases). In germline, CDR1 is MNHEY, CDR2 SVGAGI. This CDR3 spans 17 amino acids. V gave up 7 bases and J gave up 5 bases, with 26 bases separating them.

This clonotype was seen only a few times. The chain couples TRBV7-2 to TRBJ2-7; tentatively, D is TRBD2 (7 bases). Germline lookup yields CDR1 SGHTA and CDR2 FQGNSA. V shed 0 bases and J shed 5 bases, with 26 bases lying between them. This CDR3 region has 19 residues. The CDR3 sequence: CASSLALSLGAAAGDEQYF. CDR3 bases: TGTGCCAGCAGCTTAGCGCTATCGTTGGGGGCTGCGGCGGGGGACGAGCAGTACTTC. Full variable domain (outside the CDR3, taken from reference TRBV7-2 and TRBJ2-7): GAGVSQSPSNKVTEKGKDVELRCDPISGHTALYWYRQSLGQGLEFLIYFQGNSAPDKSGLPSDRFSAERTGGSVSTLTIQRTQQEDSAVYLCASSLALSLGAAAGDEQYFGPGTRLTVT.

Regarding this clonotype: With a much larger clone just one base away, this may be a read error. The chain combines TRBV5-6 with TRBJ1-2; the D gene is possibly TRBD1 (6 bases). The germline V gene has CDR1 SGHDT and CDR2 YYEEEE. There are 14 residues in the CDR3. V was pared by 4 bases and J by 4 bases, with 14 bases between. The CDR3 DNA reads TGTGCCAGCAGCCCCGGACAGTGGTTCTATGGCTACACCTTC. Its translation is CASSPGQWFYGYTF.

This clonotype was picked up many times. This sequence joins TRBV29-1 and TRBJ2-7; D gene ambiguous. Trimming shortened V by 0 bases and J by 6 bases, and 12 bases separated the two germline ends. This CDR3 has 13 residues. Germline V gene sequence: CDR1 SQVTM, CDR2 ANQGSEA. The CDR3 nucleotides read TGCAGCGTTGAAGACTCCCTTACCCTCGAGCAGTACTTC. It encodes CSVEDSLTLEQYF.

This clonotype turned up a few times. The V and J genes are TRBV20-1 and TRBJ2-3; TRBD2 is a possible D gene (5 bases). Germline CDR1 DFQATT, CDR2 SNEGSKA (reference sequence). The V end lost 2 bases, the J end lost 4 bases, and 10 bases lay between the germline ends. The CDR3 has 13 residues. CDR3 residues: CSARSGSSDTQYF. DNA for the CDR3: TGCAGTGCTAGAAGTGGGAGTTCAGATACGCAGTATTTT.

This clonotype appeared many times. J is TRBJ2-3 and V is TRBV24-1; a possible D gene is TRBD2 (6 bases). V lost 7 bases and J 2 bases, leaving 15 bases between the germline ends. Germline assignment: CDR1 KGHDR and CDR2 SFDVKD. The CDR3 contains 15 residues. The CDR3 DNA sequence: TGTGCCACCAGCTCAATAGCGGATGCCACAGATACGCAGTATTTT. Translated: CATSSIADATDTQYF.

This clonotype has ten or more counts. The chain links TRBV11-2 to TRBJ1-1, with D unresolved. Trimming left V 7 bases short and J 1 base short, with 22 bases between. This CDR3 spans 17 amino acids. The V gene's germline CDR1 is SGHAT and CDR2 FQNNGV. The CDR3 sequence: CASNMWASRETNTEAFF. CDR3 DNA sequence: TGTGCCAGCAACATGTGGGCCAGTCGGGAAACGAACACTGAAGCTTTCTTT. The full variable domain, completed using reference TRBV11-2 and TRBJ1-1, is EAGVAQSPRYKIIEKRQSVAFWCNPISGHATLYWYQQILGQGPKLLIQFQNNGVVDDSQLPKDRFSAERLKGVDSTLKIQPAKLEDSAVYLCASNMWASRETNTEAFFGQGTRLTVV.

Only a few counts were recorded for this clonotype. The chain carries TRBV9 and TRBJ2-7; D is undetermined. The germline V and J ends were trimmed by 0 bases and 3 bases, with 4 bases remaining between them. The CDR3 contains 12 residues. Germline assignment: CDR1 SGDLS and CDR2 YYNGEE. The CDR3 sequence: CASSVDGYEQYF. The CDR3, as DNA: TGTGCCAGCAGCGTAGATGGCTACGAGCAGTACTTC.

Worth noting for this clonotype: A read error is possible here, since a much larger clone lies one base away. J is TRBJ2-7 and V is TRBV27; D is ambiguous. CDR1 is MNHEY, CDR2 SMNVEV, per germline (reference sequence). The CDR3 is 14 residues long. The CDR3 sequence: CASSLSGPNYVQYF. Here the CDR3 DNA reads TGTGCCAGCAGTTTGTCCGGACCCAATTACGTGCAGTACTTC.

In this sample, this clonotype turned up many times. The rearrangement links TRBV19 to TRBJ2-7, with TRBD2 identical over 8 bases. The V gene's germline CDR1 is LNHDA and CDR2 SQIVND (reference sequence). This CDR3 spans 15 amino acids. J gave up 1 base and V 6 bases, and 8 bases lay outside the gene matches. As DNA, the CDR3 is TGTGCCAGTAGCCATGCCGGGGGGGCATCCTACGAGCAGTACTTC. Encoded protein: CASSHAGGASYEQYF.

This clonotype has more than one count but fewer than ten. This chain uses TRBV7-8 with TRBJ2-3; D possibly corresponds to TRBD2 (6 bases). V was shortened by 5 bases and J by 5 bases, with 14 bases between the two germline ends. The CDR3 spans 14 residues. CDR1 is SGHVS and CDR2 is FQNEAQ in the germline V gene. CDR3 sequence reads: CASSPREQLDTQYF. The CDR3, as DNA: TGTGCCAGCAGCCCCCGGGAGCAGTTAGATACGCAGTATTTT.

Of note for this clonotype: It may be a read error: a sequence one base away is much more abundant. CDR3 in amino acids: CANSLAADFTDTQYF. CDR3 DNA sequence: TGTGCCAACAGCTTAGCGGCAGACTTCACAGATACGCAGTATTTT. The chain links TRBV7-9 to TRBJ2-3, with a possible D match to TRBD2 (6 bases). This CDR3 is 15 amino acids long. Germline V CDR1 and CDR2: SEHNR, FQNEAQ (reference sequence).

This clonotype has just a few counts. This chain uses TRBV27 with TRBJ2-7; 13 bases line up with TRBD2. Losses at the gene ends were 8 bases for V and 6 bases for J; bases not matched to a gene: 7. CDR3 size: 14 residues. Germline loops: CDR1 MNHEY, CDR2 SMNVEV (reference sequence). The CDR3, as DNA: TGTGCCAGCGGATCCGGGACTAGCGGGACCGAGCAGTACTTC. Its protein product is CASGSGTSGTEQYF.

This clonotype was observed a few times. The rearrangement uses TRBV19 and TRBJ2-7, with TRBD2 as a possible D gene (5 bases). The CDR3 is 14 residues long. V dropped 1 base and J dropped 2 bases, with 9 bases sitting between them. CDR1 is LNHDA and CDR2 is SQIVND in the germline V gene (reference sequence). Here the CDR3 reads CASSIGMGAYEQYF. The CDR3 DNA follows: TGTGCCAGTAGTATAGGAATGGGAGCCTACGAGCAGTACTTC.

About this clonotype: A much larger clonotype is one base distant, so this may be a read error. The genes are TRBV18 and TRBJ1-1; TRBD1 agrees at 7 bases. Germline lookup yields CDR1 KGHSH and CDR2 LQKENI. The CDR3 runs 16 residues. Written as DNA, the CDR3 is TGTGCCAGCCCACCAATATCGACAGGGCCGAACACTGAAGCTTTCTTT. Amino acids: CASPPISTGPNTEAFF.

This clonotype was recorded only once. The chain combines TRBV15 with TRBJ1-6; D perhaps matches TRBD1 (6 bases). Trimming removed 3 bases at V and 7 bases at J, with 13 bases between. This CDR3 spans 15 amino acids. Germline CDR1 and CDR2: LNHNV and YYDKDF (reference sequence). In DNA, the CDR3 is TGTGCCACCAGCAGCCTCCGAGACAGGAATTCACCCCTCCACTTT. Amino acid sequence: CATSSLRDRNSPLHF.

The chain recombines TRBV12-3 or TRBV12-4 with TRBJ1-5; TRBD1 is a possible D gene (5 bases). This CDR3 is built from 13 residues. Trimming removed 4 bases from V and 7 bases from J, with 11 bases in between. The CDR3 sequence: CASSCGTRQPQHF. CDR3 DNA sequence: TGTGCCAGCAGTTGTGGGACTCGGCAGCCCCAGCATTTT.

This clonotype has ten or more counts. The chain combines TRBV6-5 with TRBJ1-5; 8 bases map to TRBD1. The germline CDR1 and CDR2 sequences are MNHEY and SVGAGI. The CDR3 is 14 residues long. Unmatched junction bases numbered 15, after V lost 5 bases and J lost 15 bases. Here the CDR3 reads CASSTGTGAIYRHF. The CDR3 nucleotides read TGTGCCAGCAGTACCGGGACAGGAGCAATATATCGGCATTTT.

This clonotype has ten or more counts. The chain links TRBV5-5 to TRBJ2-7; maybe TRBD1 (6 bases). This CDR3 region has 15 residues. Looked up from germline, CDR1 is SGHKS and CDR2 is YYEKEE (reference sequence). Between the trimmed V and J ends, which lost 4 bases and 5 bases, there was a span of 19 bases. CDR3 coding DNA: TGTGCCAGCAGCGTGACAGGCTCCGTAGGAGACGAGCAGTACTTC. It codes for CASSVTGSVGDEQYF. The variable domain in full, completed from reference TRBV5-5 and TRBJ2-7, reads DAGVTQSPTHLIKTRGQQVTLRCSPISGHKSVSWYQQVLGQGPQFIFQYYEKEERGRGNFPDRFSARQFPNYSSELNVNALLLGDSALYLCASSVTGSVGDEQYFGPGTRLTVT.

The table lists this clonotype with many counts. CDR3 residues: CASSLPFGEKLFF. The CDR3 nucleotides read TGTGCCAGCAGCTTACCATTTGGTGAAAAACTGTTTTTT. The chain carries TRBV7-2 and TRBJ1-4; D ambiguous. The CDR3 runs 13 residues. Trimming cost V 2 bases and J 7 bases, with 8 bases left between them. Germline loops: CDR1 SGHTA, CDR2 FQGNSA.

This clonotype has more than one count but fewer than ten. The chain carries TRBV20-1 and TRBJ2-7, with D perhaps TRBD1 or TRBD2 (5 bases each). The ends were cut back, 0 bases at V and 3 bases at J, with 15 bases in the middle. The CDR3 has 15 amino acids. Germline V gene lookup returns CDR1 DFQATT and CDR2 SNEGSKA (reference sequence). CDR3 in amino acids: CSARDVLGEHYEQYF. The CDR3 DNA follows: TGCAGTGCTAGAGATGTTTTAGGGGAGCACTACGAGCAGTACTTC.